This TCR beta chain was retrieved from a study of T-cell reconstitution after alpha-beta-depleted transplantation in children. This clonotype occurred many times. The TCRbeta library was prepared with unique molecular identifiers. Via MiXCR, TCRdb re-called the PCR reads, giving one row per CDR3 protein. This repertoire shows approximately 420,000 distinct CDR3 sequences, 9.5% to 13% found once; its top ten account for about 5%. The material sequenced was PBMCs from the stem cell graft donor, taken from the stem cell graft. This sequence originates from a human donor who donated a stem cell graft to a child with acute myeloid leukemia.

The CDR3 is CASNFGGADTEAFF. CDR3 bases: TGTGCCAGCAATTTCGGGGGCGCGGACACTGAAGCTTTCTTT. This chain links TRBV12-3 or TRBV12-4 with TRBJ1-1, with a possible D match to TRBD1 (6 bases). V lost 7 bases and J 3 bases, leaving 15 bases between the germline ends. CDR3 size: 14 residues.